This T cell receptor (beta chain) was sequenced for a study of blood T cell repertoires in COVID-19. Study details: COVID-19 samples from acute and convalescent phases originated in the United States, Italy and Spain.

Libraries were prepared by immunoSEQ multiplex PCR; TCRdb keeps only in-frame clonotypes and omits some of them. The table includes nearly 95,000 clones, roughly 91% detected once. The germline V gene has CDR1 SGDLS and CDR2 YYNGEE. Trimming took 3 bases from V and 1 from J, leaving 8 bases between them. This CDR3 region has 14 residues. Sequencing was performed on peripheral blood. The genes are TRBV9 and TRBJ1-5; D uncertain. This sequence originates from a woman aged 80 or over with acute or convalescent COVID-19. Here the CDR3 reads CASSGGASNQPQHF. DNA for the CDR3: TGTGCCAGCAGCGGGGGAGCAAGCAATCAGCCCCAGCATTTT.